The rows below give T cell receptor beta chains drawn from one sample of a study of blood T cell repertoires in COVID-19. The protocol was immunoSEQ multiplex PCR, while the TCRdb copy is restricted to in-frame clones and leaves out a portion. The table has some 78,000 clones, roughly 87% seen once. Sequenced sample: peripheral blood. These receptors all come from a woman aged 50 to 65 in a cohort sampled during active COVID-19. Both conserved end residues are part of each CDR3. The D gene is left open where the match is weak. The size of a clone is reported for some rows only, either as once, few or many, or as a class for expanded clones.

TRBD1,TRBV5-1,NA,TRBJ1-2,CASSPGAGGMGYGYTF,TGCGCCAGCAGCCCGGGGGCAGGGGGCATGGGGTATGGCTACACCTTC
NA,TRBV5-4,NA,TRBJ2-2,CASSLGGLATGELFF,TGTGCCAGCAGCTTGGGGGGCCTGGCCACCGGGGAGCTGTTTTTT
NA,TRBV15,NA,TRBJ1-3,CATSRDLAGNTIYF,TGTGCCACCAGCAGGGACTTAGCTGGAAACACCATATATTTT
TRBD1,TRBV11-2,NA,TRBJ1-2,CASRGDRGIGSYGYTF,TGTGCCAGCCGGGGGGACAGGGGTATAGGGAGCTATGGCTACACCTTC
TRBD2,TRBV7-9,NA,TRBJ2-3,CASRAGVDTQYF,TGTGCCAGCAGAGCGGGAGTGGATACGCAGTATTTT
NA,TRBV18,NA,TRBJ2-3,CASSPQTGRIADTQYF,TGTGCCAGCTCACCCCAGACAGGCCGGATCGCAGATACGCAGTATTTT
NA,TRBV6-2/TRBV6-3,NA,TRBJ1-5,CASSPILSGSRNQPQHF,TGTGCCAGCAGTCCGATACTTTCAGGGTCGAGGAATCAGCCCCAGCATTTT
TRBD1,TRBV10-3,NA,TRBJ2-5,CAIGGDRGLQETQYF,TGTGCCATCGGAGGGGACAGGGGACTCCAAGAGACCCAGTACTTC
TRBD2,TRBV25-1,NA,TRBJ2-1,CASSEFPSGRARNEQFF,TGTGCCAGCAGTGAATTCCCTAGCGGGAGGGCCCGGAATGAGCAGTTCTTC
NA,TRBV7-9,NA,TRBJ2-2,CASSLSAGWTAGELFF,TGTGCCAGCAGCTTAAGTGCGGGTTGGACGGCCGGGGAGCTGTTTTTT
TRBD1,TRBV18,NA,TRBJ1-2,CASSPSFTGGTAYGYTF,TGTGCCAGCTCACCCTCCTTCACAGGGGGCACGGCCTATGGCTACACCTTC
TRBD1,TRBV3-1/TRBV3-2,NA,TRBJ2-7,CASSQVPGQEEQYF,TGTGCCAGCAGCCAAGTCCCGGGACAGGAGGAGCAGTACTTC
TRBD2,TRBV9,NA,TRBJ2-1,CASSVVPGLANNEQFF,TGTGCCAGCAGCGTAGTCCCGGGACTAGCCAACAATGAGCAGTTCTTC
NA,TRBV5-1,NA,TRBJ2-7,CASSLDPVGRRAYEQYF,TGCGCCAGCAGCTTGGATCCAGTCGGGAGACGCGCGTACGAGCAGTACTTC
TRBD2,TRBV19,NA,TRBJ2-1,CASKAGEGYNEQFF,TGTGCCAGTAAGGCGGGAGAAGGATACAATGAGCAGTTCTTC
NA,TRBV19,NA,TRBJ2-3,CASSTPRTALTDTQYF,TGTGCCAGTAGTACGCCTAGGACAGCACTCACAGATACGCAGTATTTT
TRBD1,TRBV3-1/TRBV3-2,NA,TRBJ2-2,CAVQGGNTGELFF,TGTGCCGTCCAAGGGGGCAACACCGGGGAGCTGTTTTTT
TRBD2,TRBV19,NA,TRBJ2-2,CASVASGRNFGELFF,TGTGCCAGTGTAGCTAGCGGGAGAAACTTCGGGGAGCTGTTTTTT
TRBD2,TRBV6-1,NA,TRBJ2-1,CASSEPAGKSEQFF,TGTGCCAGCAGTGAACCAGCGGGAAAGAGTGAGCAGTTCTTC
TRBD1,TRBV28,NA,TRBJ2-5,CASSWGQAIQETQYF,TGTGCCAGCAGCTGGGGACAGGCAATCCAAGAGACCCAGTACTTC
TRBD2,TRBV28,NA,TRBJ2-2,CASSVPTSGRSGELFF,TGTGCCAGCAGTGTACCGACTAGCGGGAGATCCGGGGAGCTGTTTTTT
TRBD2,TRBV4-1,NA,TRBJ2-5,CASTTGTSGRGAQETQYF,TGCGCCAGCACCACCGGGACTAGCGGGAGGGGCGCTCAAGAGACCCAGTACTTC
TRBD1,TRBV5-1,NA,TRBJ1-6,CASSLEPLGQGGLSNSPLHF,TGCGCCAGCAGCTTGGAACCCTTGGGACAGGGAGGTCTTTCAAATTCACCCCTCCACTTT
NA,TRBV28,once,TRBJ1-6,CASSFGRTPLHF,TGTGCCAGCAGTTTCGGGAGGACACCCCTCCACTTT
TRBD2,TRBV25-1,NA,TRBJ2-3,CASRTSGTDTQYF,TGTGCCAGCAGGACTAGCGGCACAGATACGCAGTATTTT
TRBD1,TRBV5-4,NA,TRBJ2-1,CASSWDRGTYNEQFF,TGTGCCAGCAGCTGGGACAGGGGAACCTACAATGAGCAGTTCTTC
TRBD2,TRBV6-5,once,TRBJ2-1,CASSYFREGSYNEQFF,TGTGCCAGCAGTTACTTCCGGGAGGGTTCCTACAATGAGCAGTTCTTC
NA,TRBV7-2,NA,TRBJ2-5,CASSVGGGLKTQYF,TGTGCCAGCAGCGTCGGTGGAGGGTTGAAGACCCAGTACTTC